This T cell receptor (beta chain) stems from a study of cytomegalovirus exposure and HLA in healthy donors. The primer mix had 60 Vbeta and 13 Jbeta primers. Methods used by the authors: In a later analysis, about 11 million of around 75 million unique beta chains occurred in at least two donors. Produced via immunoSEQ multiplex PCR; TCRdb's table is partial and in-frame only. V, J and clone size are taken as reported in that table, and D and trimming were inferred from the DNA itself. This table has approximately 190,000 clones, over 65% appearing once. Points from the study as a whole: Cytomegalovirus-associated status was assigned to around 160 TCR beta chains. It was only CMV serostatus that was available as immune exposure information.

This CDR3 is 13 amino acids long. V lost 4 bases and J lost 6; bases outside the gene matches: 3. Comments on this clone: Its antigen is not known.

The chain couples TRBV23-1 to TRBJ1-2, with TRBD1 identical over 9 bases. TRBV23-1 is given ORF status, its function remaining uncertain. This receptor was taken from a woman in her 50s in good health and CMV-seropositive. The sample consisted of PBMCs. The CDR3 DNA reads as TGCGCCAGCAGTCCACGGACAGGGGATGGCTACACCTTC. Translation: CASSPRTGDGYTF.